Sequencing of this T cell receptor (beta chain) was carried out in a study of T cell responses to AZD1222 COVID-19 vaccine. Trimming took 2 bases from V and 0 from J, leaving 13 bases between them. This CDR3 is built from 16 residues. Germline V lookup: CDR1 SGHTA, CDR2 FQGNSA. TCRdb keeps only in-frame clones here, not all; method: immunoSEQ multiplex PCR. The repertoire holds about 84,000 clones, around 89% seen once, with roughly 29% in the top ten. Here the sequenced sample was peripheral blood, taken on day 0 of AZD1222 vaccination. The TCR comes from an adult in good health. V is TRBV7-2 and J is TRBJ1-1; a weak D match, TRBD1 (5 bases). CDR3: CASSLWTRQLNTEAFF. The CDR3 nucleotides are TGTGCCAGCAGCTTATGGACGAGACAGCTGAACACTGAAGCTTTCTTT.